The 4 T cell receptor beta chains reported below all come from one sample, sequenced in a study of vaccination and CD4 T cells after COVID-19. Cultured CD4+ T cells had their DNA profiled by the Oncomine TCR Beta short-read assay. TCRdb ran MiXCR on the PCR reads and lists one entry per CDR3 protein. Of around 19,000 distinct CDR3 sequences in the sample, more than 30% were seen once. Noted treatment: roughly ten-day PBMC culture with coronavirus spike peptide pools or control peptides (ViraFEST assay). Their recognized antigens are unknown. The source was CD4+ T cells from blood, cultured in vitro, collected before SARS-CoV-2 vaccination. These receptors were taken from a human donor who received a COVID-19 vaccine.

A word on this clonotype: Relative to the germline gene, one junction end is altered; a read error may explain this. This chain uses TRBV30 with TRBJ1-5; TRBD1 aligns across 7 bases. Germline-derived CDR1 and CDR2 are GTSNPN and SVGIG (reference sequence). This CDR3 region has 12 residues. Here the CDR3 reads CASSTGDTPQHF. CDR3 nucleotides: TGTGCCTCGAGTACAGGGGACACGCCCCAGCATTTT.

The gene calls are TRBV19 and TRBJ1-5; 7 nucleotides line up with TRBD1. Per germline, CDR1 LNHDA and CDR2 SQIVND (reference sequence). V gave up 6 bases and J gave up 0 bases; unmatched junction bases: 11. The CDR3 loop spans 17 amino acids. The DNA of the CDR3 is TGTGCCAGTAGACTAACCCGGACAGGATTTAGCAATCAGCCCCAGCATTTT. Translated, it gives CASRLTRTGFSNQPQHF. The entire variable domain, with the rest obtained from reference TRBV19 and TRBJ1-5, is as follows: DGGITQSPKYLFRKEGQNVTLSCEQNLNHDAMYWYRQDPGQGLRLIYYSQIVNDFQKGDIAEGYSVSREKKESFPLTVTSAQKNPTAFYLCASRLTRTGFSNQPQHFGDGTRLSIL.

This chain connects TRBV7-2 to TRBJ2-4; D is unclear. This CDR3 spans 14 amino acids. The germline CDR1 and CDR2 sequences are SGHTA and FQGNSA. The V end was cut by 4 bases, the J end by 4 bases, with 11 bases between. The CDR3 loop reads CASSSSGSKNIQYF. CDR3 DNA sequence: TGTGCCAGCAGCTCATCCGGGTCAAAAAACATTCAGTACTTC.

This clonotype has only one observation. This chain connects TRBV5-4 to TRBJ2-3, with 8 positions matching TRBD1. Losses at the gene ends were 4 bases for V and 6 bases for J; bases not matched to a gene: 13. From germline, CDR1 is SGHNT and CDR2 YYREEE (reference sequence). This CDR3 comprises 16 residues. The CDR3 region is CASSRYRTGQGDTQYF. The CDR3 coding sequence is TGTGCCAGCAGCAGATATAGGACAGGGCAAGGGGATACGCAGTATTTT. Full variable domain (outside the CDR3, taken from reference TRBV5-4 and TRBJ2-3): ETGVTQSPTHLIKTRGQQVTLRCSSQSGHNTVSWYQQALGQGPQFIFQYYREEENGRGNFPPRFSGLQFPNYSSELNVNALELDDSALYLCASSRYRTGQGDTQYFGPGTRLTVL.